This T cell receptor (beta chain) was obtained from a study of cytomegalovirus exposure and HLA in healthy donors. CDR3 length equals 17 residues. V gave up 4 bases and J gave up 0 bases, with 16 bases separating them. Germline CDR1 and CDR2: SNHLY and FYNNEI. The primer mix had 60 Vbeta and 13 Jbeta primers. Using immunoSEQ multiplex PCR, the repertoire was profiled, and TCRdb retains in-frame clones only, with some absent. Altogether over 150,000 clones are present, under 80% being singletons, with the ten largest covering 2.1%. V gene TRBV2 combines with J gene TRBJ2-1; D is perhaps TRBD2 (5 bases). This TCR derives from a man aged 30-40 years in good health and CMV-seronegative. Source material: PBMCs. CDR3 region: CASSGVGGGDSYNEQFF. Here the CDR3 DNA reads TGTGCCAGCAGTGGAGTCGGAGGTGGGGACTCCTACAATGAGCAGTTCTTC.